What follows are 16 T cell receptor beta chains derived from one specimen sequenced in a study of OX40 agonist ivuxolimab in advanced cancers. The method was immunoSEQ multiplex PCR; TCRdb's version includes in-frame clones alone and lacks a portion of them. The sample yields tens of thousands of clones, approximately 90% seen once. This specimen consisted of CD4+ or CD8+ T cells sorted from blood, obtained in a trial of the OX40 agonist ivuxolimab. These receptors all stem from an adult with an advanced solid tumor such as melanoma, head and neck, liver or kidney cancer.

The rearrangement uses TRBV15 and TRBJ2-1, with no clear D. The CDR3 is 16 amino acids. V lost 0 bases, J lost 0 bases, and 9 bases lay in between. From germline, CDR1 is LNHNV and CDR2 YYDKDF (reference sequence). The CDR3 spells CATSRDLRSSYNEQFF. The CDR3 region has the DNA TGTGCCACCAGCAGAGATTTGAGGAGCTCCTACAATGAGCAGTTCTTC.

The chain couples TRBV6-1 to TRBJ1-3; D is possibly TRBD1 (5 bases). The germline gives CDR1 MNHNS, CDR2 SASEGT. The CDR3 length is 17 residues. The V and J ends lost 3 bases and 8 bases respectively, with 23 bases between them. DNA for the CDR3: TGTGCCAGCAGTGATCAACTCCAGGGACTTGGTGGGGACACCATATATTTT. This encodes CASSDQLQGLGGDTIYF.

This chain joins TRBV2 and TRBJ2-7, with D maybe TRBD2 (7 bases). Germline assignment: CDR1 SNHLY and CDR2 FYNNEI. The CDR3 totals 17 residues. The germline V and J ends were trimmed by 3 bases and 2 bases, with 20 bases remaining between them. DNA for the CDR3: TGTGCCAGCAGTGACCAGGGGTCGGCGGGAGTCGCCTACGAGCAGTACTTC. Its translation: CASSDQGSAGVAYEQYF.

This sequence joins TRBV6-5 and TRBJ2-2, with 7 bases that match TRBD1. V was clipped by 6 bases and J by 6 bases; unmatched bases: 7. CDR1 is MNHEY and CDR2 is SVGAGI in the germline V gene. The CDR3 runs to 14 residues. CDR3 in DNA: TGTGCCAGCAGCCGAGACAGGGTATCCGGGGAGCTGTTTTTT. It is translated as CASSRDRVSGELFF.

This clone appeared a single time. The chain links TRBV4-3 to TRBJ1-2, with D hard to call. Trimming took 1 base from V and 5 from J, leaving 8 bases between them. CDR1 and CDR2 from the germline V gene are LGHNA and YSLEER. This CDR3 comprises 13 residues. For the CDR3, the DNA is TGCGCCAGCAGCCAAGTGTCAGGTTATGGCTACACCTTC. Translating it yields CASSQVSGYGYTF.

The CDR3 is CASSFQTGDVGELFF. CDR3 DNA sequence: TGCGCCAGCAGCTTCCAAACGGGAGACGTCGGGGAGCTGTTTTTT. The chain links TRBV5-1 to TRBJ2-2; maybe TRBD2 (6 bases). Between the trimmed V and J ends, which lost 2 bases and 7 bases, there was a span of 15 bases. From germline, CDR1 is SGHRS and CDR2 YFSETQ. The CDR3 loop spans 15 amino acids.

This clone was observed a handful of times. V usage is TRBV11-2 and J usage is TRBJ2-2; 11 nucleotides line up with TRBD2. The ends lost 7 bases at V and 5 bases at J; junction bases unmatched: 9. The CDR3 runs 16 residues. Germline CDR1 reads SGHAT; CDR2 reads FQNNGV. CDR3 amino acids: CASKDWSSGRTGELFF. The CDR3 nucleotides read TGTGCCAGCAAGGATTGGTCTAGCGGGAGGACCGGGGAGCTGTTTTTT.

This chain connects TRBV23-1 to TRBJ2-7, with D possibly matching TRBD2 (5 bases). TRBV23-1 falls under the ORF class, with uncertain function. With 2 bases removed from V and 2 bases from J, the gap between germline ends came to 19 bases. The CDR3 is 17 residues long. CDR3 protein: CASSQTERGGLPYEQYF. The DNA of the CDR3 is TGCGCCAGCAGTCAAACGGAACGCGGAGGCCTTCCCTACGAGCAGTACTTC.

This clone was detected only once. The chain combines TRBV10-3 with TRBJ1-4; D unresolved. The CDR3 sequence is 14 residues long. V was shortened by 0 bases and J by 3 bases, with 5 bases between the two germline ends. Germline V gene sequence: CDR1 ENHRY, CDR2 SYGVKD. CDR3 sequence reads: CAISESKSNEKLFF. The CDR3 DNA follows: TGTGCCATCAGTGAGTCTAAGTCTAATGAAAAACTGTTTTTT.

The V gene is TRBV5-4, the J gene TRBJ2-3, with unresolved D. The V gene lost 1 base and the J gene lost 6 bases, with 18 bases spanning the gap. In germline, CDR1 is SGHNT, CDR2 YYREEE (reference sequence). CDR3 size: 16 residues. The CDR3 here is CASSLPGARKVDTQYF. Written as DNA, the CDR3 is TGTGCCAGCAGCTTGCCTGGCGCAAGGAAGGTGGATACGCAGTATTTT.

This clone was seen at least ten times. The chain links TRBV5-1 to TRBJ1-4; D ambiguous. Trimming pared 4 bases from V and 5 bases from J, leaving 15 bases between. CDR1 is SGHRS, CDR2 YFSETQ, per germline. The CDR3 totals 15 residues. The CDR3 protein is CASSSGASGNEKLFF. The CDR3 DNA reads TGCGCCAGCAGCAGCGGTGCGAGCGGGAATGAAAAACTGTTTTTT.

The DNA of the CDR3 is TGCAGTGCCTCCAAGGGGGAGACCCAGTACTTC. Encoded protein: CSASKGETQYF. The V call is TRBV20-1, the J call TRBJ2-5; D perhaps matches TRBD1 (5 bases). V lost 6 bases and J 5 bases, leaving 10 bases between the germline ends. Germline V lookup: CDR1 DFQATT, CDR2 SNEGSKA (reference sequence). The CDR3 is 11 amino acids.

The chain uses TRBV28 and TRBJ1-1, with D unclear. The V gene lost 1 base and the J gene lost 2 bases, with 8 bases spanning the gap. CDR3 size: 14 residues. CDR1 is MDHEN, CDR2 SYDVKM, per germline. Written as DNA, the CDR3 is TGTGCCAGCAGTTTATTGGGCTTTAACACTGAAGCTTTCTTT. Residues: CASSLLGFNTEAFF.

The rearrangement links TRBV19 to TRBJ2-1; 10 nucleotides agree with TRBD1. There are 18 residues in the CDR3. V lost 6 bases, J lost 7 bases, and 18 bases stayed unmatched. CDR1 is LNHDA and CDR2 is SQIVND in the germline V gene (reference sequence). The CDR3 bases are TGTGCCAGTAGGCCGGGACAGGGGACCCAGCGGGAGTGGAATGAGCAGTTCTTC. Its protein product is CASRPGQGTQREWNEQFF.

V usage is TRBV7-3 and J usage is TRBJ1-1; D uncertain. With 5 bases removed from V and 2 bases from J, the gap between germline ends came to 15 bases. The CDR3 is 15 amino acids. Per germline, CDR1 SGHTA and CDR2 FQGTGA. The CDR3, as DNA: TGTGCCAGCAGCCCAAGGGCGGGCAGTAACACTGAAGCTTTCTTT. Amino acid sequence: CASSPRAGSNTEAFF.

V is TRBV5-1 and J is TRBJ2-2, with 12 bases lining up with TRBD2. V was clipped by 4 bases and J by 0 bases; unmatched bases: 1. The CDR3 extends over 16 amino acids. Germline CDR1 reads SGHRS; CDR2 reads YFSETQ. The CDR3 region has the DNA TGCGCCAGCAGCAGGACTAGCGGGACGAACACCGGGGAGCTGTTTTTT. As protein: CASSRTSGTNTGELFF.